This entry lists 20 T cell receptor beta chains sequenced from one sample in a study of glioma-infiltrating T cells. Amplification of TCR alpha and beta CDR3 regions from RNA used iRepertoire nested multiplex PCR. MiXCR, run by TCRdb on the multiplex PCR reads, gives a single entry per CDR3 protein. The top ten hold about 6.7% of the sample, which has over 70,000 distinct CDR3 sequences, about 25% seen once. The material sequenced was glioma tissue, nonneoplastic brain tissue, or PBMCs (not recorded which). The receptors derive from a human donor with low-grade glioma or glioblastoma, undergoing nonglioma brain surgery, or in good health (not recorded which).

This clonotype showed up many times. The chain is built from TRBV6-1 and TRBJ1-5, with 10 nucleotides matching TRBD1. The length of the CDR3 is 17 residues. Germline V lookup: CDR1 MNHNS, CDR2 SASEGT. Trimming cost V 4 bases and J 1 base; bases outside gene matches: 7. The chain's CDR3 is CASSAAGTGASNQPQHF. The DNA for the CDR3 is TGTGCCAGCAGTGCGGCCGGGACAGGGGCGAGCAATCAGCCCCAGCATTTT.

This clonotype showed up many times. The genes are TRBV20-1 and TRBJ1-1, with 10 positions matching TRBD1. The V and J ends lost 1 base and 4 bases, in that order; junction bases with no gene match: 15. CDR3 size: 18 residues. CDR1 and CDR2 (germline): DFQATT, SNEGSKA (reference sequence). The CDR3 region is CSARVQTPGDRGSTEAFF. The CDR3 nucleotides read TGCAGTGCTAGAGTTCAGACCCCAGGGGACAGGGGTTCCACTGAAGCTTTCTTT.

This clonotype appeared many times. The genes are TRBV20-1 and TRBJ2-7; 9 bases fit TRBD2. The V gene's germline CDR1 is DFQATT and CDR2 SNEGSKA (reference sequence). V dropped 1 base and J dropped 3; count of bases not matched to a gene: 7. This CDR3 comprises 15 residues. The CDR3 region has the DNA TGCAGTGCTAGAGGCCCCGGGACTAGCATCTACGAGCAGTACTTC. This translates into CSARGPGTSIYEQYF.

The chain links TRBV7-9 to TRBJ2-3; TRBD2 agrees at 10 bases. Germline values: CDR1 SEHNR, CDR2 FQNEAQ (reference sequence). Unmatched junction bases numbered 3, after V lost 1 base and J lost 5 bases. The CDR3 is 15 residues long. The CDR3 reads CASSLEASGRDTQYF. In DNA form, the CDR3 reads TGTGCCAGCAGCTTAGAGGCTAGCGGGAGAGATACGCAGTATTTT. Looking up the rest from reference TRBV7-9 and TRBJ2-3 gives the full variable domain: DTGVSQNPRHKITKRGQNVTFRCDPISEHNRLYWYRQTLGQGPEFLTYFQNEAQLEKSRLLSDRFSAERPKGSFSTLEIQRTEQGDSAMYLCASSLEASGRDTQYFGPGTRLTVL.

Worth noting for this clonotype: Possible read error: a much larger clone is one base away. The genes are TRBV10-2 and TRBJ2-7, with D possibly matching TRBD1 (5 bases). Germline CDR1 and CDR2: WSHSY and SAAADI. The CDR3 contains 14 residues. The V gene lost 3 bases and the J gene lost 7 bases, with 16 bases spanning the gap. The CDR3 here is CASSDPGWGNEQYF. CDR3 coding DNA: TGCGCCAGCAGTGACCCGGGCTGGGGCAATGAGCAGTACTTC.

This clonotype has more than one count but fewer than ten. The V call is TRBV20-1, the J call TRBJ2-6; D gene uncertain. With 5 bases removed from V and 0 bases from J, the gap between germline ends came to 17 bases. Germline CDR1 and CDR2: DFQATT and SNEGSKA (reference sequence). The CDR3 spans 17 residues. The CDR3 sequence is CSAESVLSPSGANVLTF. The CDR3 DNA follows: TGCAGTGCTGAAAGTGTCTTAAGCCCCTCTGGGGCCAACGTCCTGACTTTC.

The sample holds many counts of this clonotype. The J gene is TRBJ1-1, the V gene TRBV5-1; no clear D gene. V was pared by 0 bases and J by 0 bases, with 9 bases between. This CDR3 is built from 15 residues. Germline loops: CDR1 SGHRS, CDR2 YFSETQ. CDR3 region: CASSLDVQLNTEAFF. CDR3 bases: TGCGCCAGCAGCTTGGACGTTCAGTTGAACACTGAAGCTTTCTTT.

This clonotype showed up just a few times. J is TRBJ1-5 and V is TRBV19; TRBD1 matches at 9 bases. Germline V gene data show CDR1 as LNHDA and CDR2 as SQIVND (reference sequence). The CDR3 has 16 amino acids. Trimming removed 6 bases from V and 2 bases from J; junction bases left unmatched: 8. CDR3 protein: CASREQGAVGNQPQHF. As DNA, the CDR3 is TGTGCCAGTAGAGAACAGGGGGCGGTCGGCAATCAGCCCCAGCATTTT.

This clonotype was seen many times. The chain carries TRBV2 and TRBJ2-7; TRBD1 is a possible D gene (6 bases). CDR1 and CDR2 (germline): SNHLY, FYNNEI. Trimming cost V 5 bases and J 5 bases, with 10 bases left between them. There are 12 residues in the CDR3. The CDR3 DNA reads as TGTGCCAGCAGTACAGGGTTCCACGAGCAGTACTTC. Amino acid sequence: CASSTGFHEQYF.

This clonotype was found many times. The chain links TRBV12-3 or TRBV12-4 to TRBJ1-6, with D tentatively TRBD1 (6 bases). The V and J ends lost 3 bases and 13 bases respectively, with 13 bases between them. The CDR3 is 13 residues long. CDR3 sequence: CASSLTGGEPLHF. The CDR3 region has the DNA TGTGCCAGCAGTTTGACAGGTGGTGAGCCCCTCCACTTT.

The chain is built from TRBV18 and TRBJ2-7; D is unclear. The CDR3 covers 14 residues. Germline CDR1 and CDR2: KGHSH and LQKENI. V was cut by 3 bases and J by 2 bases, with 11 bases left in between. The CDR3 is CASSPQESAYEQYF. The CDR3 DNA sequence: TGTGCCAGCTCACCCCAGGAAAGCGCCTACGAGCAGTACTTC.

Concerning this clonotype: This clone may be a read error of a much larger clone one base away. V gene TRBV6-6 combines with J gene TRBJ1-3, with unresolved D. Germline CDR1 and CDR2: MNHNY and SVGAGI (reference sequence). CDR3 size: 15 residues. The CDR3 DNA reads TGTGGCAGCAGTTACTCAAGGGAGGCTGGAAACACCATATATTTT. Residues: CGSSYSREAGNTIYF.

A word on this clonotype: This may be a read error: a much more frequent sequence differs by one nucleotide. The chain employs TRBV11-1 and TRBJ2-4; D is uncertain. CDR1 and CDR2 from the germline V gene are SGHAT and FQDESV (reference sequence). CDR3 length: 17 amino acids. Trimming removed 3 bases at V and 0 bases at J, with 15 bases between. As DNA, the CDR3 is TGTGCCAGCAGCTTTGTGAAAGGATCGTTAGCCAAAAACATTCAGTACTTC. Protein sequence: CASSFVKGSLAKNIQYF.

On this clonotype itself: A much larger clone differs from this one at a single base, so this may be a read error. CDR3 sequence: CASTPLRGSSFEDEQFF. CDR3 nucleotides: TGTGCCAGCACACCCCTCAGGGGGAGCAGCTTCGAGGATGAGCAGTTCTTC. The chain uses TRBV18 and TRBJ2-1; TRBD1 matches at 7 bases. Germline CDR1 KGHSH, CDR2 LQKENI. There are 17 residues in the CDR3.

The chain couples TRBV19 to TRBJ2-3; possibly TRBD1 for D (6 bases). V was shortened by 3 bases and J by 3 bases, with 7 bases between the two germline ends. The CDR3 runs to 13 residues. Germline lookup yields CDR1 LNHDA and CDR2 SQIVND (reference sequence). The CDR3 is CASSITGTDTQYF. The CDR3 DNA follows: TGTGCCAGTAGTATCACAGGGACAGATACGCAGTATTTT.

At least ten counts were recorded for this clonotype. The rearrangement joins TRBV3-1 to TRBJ2-3; D call uncertain. CDR3 length: 14 residues. CDR1 and CDR2 from the germline V gene are LGHDT and YNNKEL (reference sequence). With 2 bases removed from V and 1 base from J, the gap between germline ends came to 7 bases. CDR3 sequence reads: CASSQRAGTDTQYF. Written as DNA, the CDR3 is TGTGCCAGCAGCCAACGGGCCGGCACAGATACGCAGTATTTT.

This clonotype was seen repeatedly, ten times or more. The rearrangement links TRBV29-1 to TRBJ2-3, with TRBD2 matching 8 bases. Germline assignment: CDR1 SQVTM and CDR2 ANQGSEA. Trimming cost V 2 bases and J 3 bases; bases outside gene matches: 4. The length of the CDR3 is 14 residues. The CDR3 DNA reads as TGCAGCGTTGAATATGGACTAGCAACAGATACGCAGTATTTT. Its protein is CSVEYGLATDTQYF.

This clonotype was recorded many times. The gene calls are TRBV2 and TRBJ2-3, with a tentative D call TRBD2 (6 bases). This CDR3 has 14 amino acids. V was cut by 5 bases and J by 6 bases, with 15 bases left in between. Germline loops: CDR1 SNHLY, CDR2 FYNNEI. The CDR3 DNA sequence: TGTGCCAGCAGTTGGGGTCCGGCGGGGGATACGCAGTATTTT. This codes for CASSWGPAGDTQYF.

This clonotype occurred many times. The chain is built from TRBV6-6 and TRBJ2-7, with 8 bases fitting TRBD2. Germline assignment: CDR1 MNHNY and CDR2 SVGAGI (reference sequence). The CDR3 extends over 16 amino acids. The ends lost 2 bases at V and 2 bases at J; junction bases unmatched: 8. In nucleotides, the CDR3 is TGTGCCAGCAGTTACGGGGCTAGCGGGTTACCCTACGAGCAGTACTTC. Translated, it gives CASSYGASGLPYEQYF.

The chain has TRBV6-6 and TRBJ2-7; D not resolved. V dropped 8 bases and J dropped 5 bases, with 16 bases sitting between them. Germline V gene data show CDR1 as MNHNY and CDR2 as SVGAGI (reference sequence). The CDR3 is made up of 13 amino acids. DNA of the CDR3: TGTGCCAGCGCTAGGGAATTGGGGAACGAGCAGTACTTC. This encodes CASARELGNEQYF.